A single TCR beta chain is shown here with its context. This record belongs to a study of blood T cell repertoires in COVID-19. In the original processing: It was from reference gene primer amplification that nucleated cell counts were estimated. Produced via immunoSEQ multiplex PCR; TCRdb's table is partial and in-frame only. Clone size and V and J calls were adopted from that table, with D and trimming inferred from the DNA. The data hold 65,000 to 90,000 clones, with nearly 90% observed a single time. Trimming shortened V by 5 bases and J by 6 bases, and 18 bases separated the two germline ends. The CDR3 loop spans 15 amino acids. CDR1 and CDR2 (germline): SGHTA, FQGNSA.

The source of this sequence is a man older than 75 with acute or convalescent COVID-19. The sequenced sample was peripheral blood. V gene TRBV7-2 combines with J gene TRBJ2-3; D is uncertain. CDR3 sequence reads: CASSRRWVASDTQYF. Written as DNA, the CDR3 is TGTGCCAGCAGCCGGCGGTGGGTGGCGTCGGATACGCAGTATTTT.